Listed below are T cell receptor beta chains from one sample, sequenced in a study of T cell responses to AZD1222 COVID-19 vaccine. Data came from immunoSEQ multiplex PCR; TCRdb stores just in-frame clones and leaves some out. The data hold about 130,000 clones, with nearly 95% observed a single time. The sample was peripheral blood, taken on day 0 of AZD1222 vaccination. These receptor sequences come from an adult in good health. The CDR3 runs from the conserved cysteine through the conserved F or W. A D gene is named only where the DNA matches it firmly. Size values are once, few and many counts, or a class for expanded clones, and some rows have none.

V	D	J	size	CDR3	DNA
TRBV5-1	-	TRBJ2-7	-	CASSLDGTPGEQYF	TGCGCCAGCAGCTTGGACGGGACCCCGGGGGAGCAGTACTTC
TRBV4-1	-	TRBJ2-7	-	CASSRLPGRNFYEQYF	TGCGCCAGCAGCCGATTGCCGGGCAGGAATTTCTACGAGCAGTACTTC
TRBV5-5	TRBD1	TRBJ2-7	-	CASSPGQGAYEQYF	TGTGCCAGCAGCCCGGGACAGGGAGCCTACGAGCAGTACTTC
TRBV5-6	-	TRBJ2-5	-	CASSSGSEVTQYF	TGTGCCAGCAGCTCGGGTAGCGAAGTGACCCAGTACTTC
TRBV9	TRBD1	TRBJ2-3	-	CASSVGGQGANTQYF	TGTGCCAGCAGCGTAGGGGGACAGGGGGCAAATACGCAGTATTTT
TRBV19	TRBD2	TRBJ2-6	-	CASTAGGPSGANVLTF	TGTGCCAGCACCGCGGGAGGCCCCTCTGGGGCCAACGTCCTGACTTTC
TRBV5-6	TRBD1	TRBJ1-2	-	CASGSGGQNYGYTF	TGTGCCAGCGGATCAGGGGGGCAGAACTATGGCTACACCTTC
TRBV24-1	TRBD2	TRBJ2-1	once	CATSDSREVDEQFF	TGTGCCACCAGTGATTCGCGGGAGGTAGATGAGCAGTTCTTC
TRBV30	TRBD2	TRBJ2-2	-	CAWSRSGAGGTGELFF	TGTGCCTGGAGTAGGTCAGGAGCGGGAGGGACCGGGGAGCTGTTTTTT
TRBV5-1	TRBD2	TRBJ2-2	-	CASSLELAGGTANTGELFF	TGCGCCAGCAGCTTGGAATTAGCGGGAGGTACCGCGAACACCGGGGAGCTGTTTTTT
TRBV20-1	TRBD2	TRBJ2-1	-	CSASVLAGGPNEQFF	TGCAGTGCTAGTGTTCTAGCGGGAGGGCCTAATGAGCAGTTCTTC
TRBV28	-	TRBJ1-2	once	CASSFLARNYGYTF	TGTGCCAGCAGTTTTCTAGCACGGAACTATGGCTACACCTTC
TRBV5-1	-	TRBJ2-3	-	CASSFFDSDTQYF	TGCGCCAGCAGCTTTTTCGATTCAGATACGCAGTATTTT
TRBV7-3	-	TRBJ2-6	-	CASSLTAAGANVLTF	TGTGCCAGCAGCTTAACAGCGGCTGGGGCCAACGTCCTGACTTTC
TRBV29-1	TRBD1	TRBJ1-3	-	CSAIGQGVSGNTIYF	TGCAGCGCGATAGGACAGGGAGTCTCTGGAAACACCATATATTTT